The clone carrying this T cell receptor beta chain was seen only a few times. Its antigen remains unknown. Primers: 60 Vbeta forward and 13 Jbeta reverse. Sequencing was performed with immunoSEQ multiplex PCR; in TCRdb, only in-frame clones are kept and a portion is missing. The data contain 90,000 to 140,000 clones, roughly an eighth of them singletons. This sample is part of a study of cytomegalovirus exposure and HLA in healthy donors. General study findings and limits: For most TCR sequences rarity was the rule, although some public TCRs occurred in many donors. Researchers catalogued approximately 160 TCR beta chains as cytomegalovirus-associated.

This CDR3 spans 16 amino acids. Germline CDR1 reads SEHNR; CDR2 reads FQNEAQ (reference sequence). V was clipped by 11 bases and J by 1 base; unmatched bases: 7. The receptor was derived from a man between 40 and 49 years old in good health and CMV-seropositive. Sequencing was done on a sample of PBMCs. The rearrangement uses TRBV7-9 and TRBJ2-2, with 13 nucleotides matching TRBD2. For the CDR3, the DNA is TGTGCCGGCATGGGGACTAGCGGGATGAACACCGGGGAGCTGTTTTTT. Its translation: CAGMGTSGMNTGELFF.